This T cell receptor beta chain was captured in a study of T cell responses to AZD1222 COVID-19 vaccine. Trimming shortened V by 4 bases and J by 6 bases, and 22 bases separated the two germline ends. This CDR3 spans 16 amino acids. Germline V gene data show CDR1 as SGHRS and CDR2 as YFSETQ. Sequencing was performed with immunoSEQ multiplex PCR; in TCRdb, only in-frame clones are kept and a portion is missing. The sample holds 150,000 or so clones. The sequenced sample consisted of peripheral blood. The chain couples TRBV5-1 to TRBJ1-2; the D gene is possibly TRBD1 (5 bases). This receptor was identified in an adult in good health. CDR3 residues: CASSRLAGRTQDGYTF. The CDR3, as DNA: TGCGCCAGCAGCCGCTTAGCGGGGAGGACACAAGATGGCTACACCTTC.